The TCR beta chain under discussion was sequenced for a study of blood T cell repertoires in COVID-19. Study information: COVID-19 samples collected from the United States, Italy and Spain covered acute and convalescent phases.

Germline CDR1 MNHEY, CDR2 SMNVEV (reference sequence). The CDR3 extends over 14 amino acids. V gave up 2 bases and J gave up 8 bases, with 10 bases separating them. TCRdb keeps only in-frame clones here, not all; method: immunoSEQ multiplex PCR. This sample has 220,000 or so clones, with over 80% found just once. The TCR originated in a woman aged 40-49 years who had recovered from COVID-19. The sequencing input was PBMCs or T cells enriched from blood (not recorded which). V gene TRBV27 combines with J gene TRBJ1-6; TRBD1 might be the D (6 bases). CDR3 in amino acids: CASSLQGRYSPLHF. In DNA, the CDR3 is TGTGCCAGCAGTTTACAGGGGCGGTATTCACCCCTCCACTTT.